This T cell receptor (beta chain) was profiled in a study of blood T cell repertoires in COVID-19. This clone came up a few times. There are 14 residues in the CDR3. V was shortened by 1 base and J by 5 bases, with 12 bases between the two germline ends. CDR1 SGHAT and CDR2 FQNNGV come from the germline V gene. TCRdb's copy holds only in-frame clones and misses some; the assay was immunoSEQ multiplex PCR. The top ten hold more than 7.5% of the sample, which has 150,000 or so clones, around 80% seen once. This receptor was obtained from a woman aged 50 to 65 with acute or convalescent COVID-19. The source material was peripheral blood. The V and J genes are TRBV11-2 and TRBJ2-7; D possibly corresponds to TRBD2 (6 bases). CDR3 nucleotide sequence: TGTGCCAGCAGCTTAGTGGCGGGAATCGACGAGCAGTACTTC. It translates to CASSLVAGIDEQYF. Drawing the rest from reference TRBV11-2 and TRBJ2-7, the complete variable domain is EAGVAQSPRYKIIEKRQSVAFWCNPISGHATLYWYQQILGQGPKLLIQFQNNGVVDDSQLPKDRFSAERLKGVDSTLKIQPAKLEDSAVYLCASSLVAGIDEQYFGPGTRLTVT.